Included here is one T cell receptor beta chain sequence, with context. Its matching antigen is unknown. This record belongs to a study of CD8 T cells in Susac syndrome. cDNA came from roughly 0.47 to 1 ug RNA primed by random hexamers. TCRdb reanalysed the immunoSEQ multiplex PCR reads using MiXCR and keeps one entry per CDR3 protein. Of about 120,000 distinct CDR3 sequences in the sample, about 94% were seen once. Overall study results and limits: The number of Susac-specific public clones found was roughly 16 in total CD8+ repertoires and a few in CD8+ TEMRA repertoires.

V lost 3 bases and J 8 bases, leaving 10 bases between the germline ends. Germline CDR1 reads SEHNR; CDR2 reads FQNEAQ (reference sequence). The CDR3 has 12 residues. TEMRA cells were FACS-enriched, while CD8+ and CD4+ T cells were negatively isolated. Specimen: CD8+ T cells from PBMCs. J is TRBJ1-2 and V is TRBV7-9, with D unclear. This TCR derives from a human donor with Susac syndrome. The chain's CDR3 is CASSLFNDGYTF. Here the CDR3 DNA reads TGTGCCAGCAGCTTGTTTAATGACGGCTACACCTTC.